This is a list of T cell receptor beta chains from one sample in a study of cytomegalovirus exposure and HLA in healthy donors. Clones were read by immunoSEQ multiplex PCR, and TCRdb kept only the in-frame ones, dropping some. The table shows 150,000 or so clones, with around 80% occurring only once. Sequenced: PBMCs. The receptors stem from a man younger than 45 in good health and CMV-seropositive. The CDR3 runs from the conserved cysteine through the conserved F or W. The D gene is left open where the match is weak. Only part of the rows carry a size: once, few, many, or a class if the clone is expanded.

V gene	D gene	J gene	CDR3 length	clone size	CDR3 protein	CDR3 DNA
TRBV27	TRBD1	TRBJ2-7	15	NA	CASRKWTGVLYEQYF	TGTGCCAGCAGAAAGTGGACAGGGGTTCTCTACGAGCAGTACTTC
TRBV11-3	TRBD1	TRBJ2-7	14	NA	CASTETGVSYEQYF	TGTGCCAGCACCGAGACAGGGGTCTCCTACGAGCAGTACTTC
TRBV7-2	TRBD1	TRBJ1-3	15	NA	CASSQGQLSGNTIYF	TGTGCCAGCAGCCAGGGACAGCTCTCTGGAAACACCATATATTTT
TRBV5-1	NA	TRBJ2-5	14	NA	CASSFRDSQETQYF	TGCGCCAGCAGCTTCAGGGACTCCCAAGAGACCCAGTACTTC
TRBV11-2	TRBD2	TRBJ2-1	13	NA	CASSFASGGEQFF	TGTGCCAGCAGCTTTGCTAGCGGGGGCGAGCAGTTCTTC
TRBV7-9	NA	TRBJ1-4	16	few	CASSPPGGAANEKLFF	TGTGCCAGCAGCCCCCCGGGTGGGGCAGCTAATGAAAAACTGTTTTTT
TRBV6-1	NA	TRBJ2-7	15	NA	CASSTGTGASYEQYF	TGTGCCAGCAGTACCGGGACGGGAGCCTCCTACGAGCAGTACTTC
TRBV4-1	TRBD1	TRBJ2-7	16	NA	CASSQDRGTGIHEQYF	TGCGCCAGCAGCCAAGATAGGGGGACAGGAATCCACGAGCAGTACTTC
TRBV19	TRBD2	TRBJ2-3	15	NA	CASTRIAGYTDTQYF	TGTGCCAGTACTCGGATAGCGGGATACACAGATACGCAGTATTTT
TRBV7-6	TRBD2	TRBJ2-7	17	NA	CASSYTGGAGVIGEQYF	TGTGCCAGCAGCTACACGGGGGGAGCGGGAGTCATCGGCGAGCAGTACTTC
TRBV27	TRBD1	TRBJ1-6	13	NA	CASSSQQGVTLHF	TGTGCCAGCAGTTCCCAACAGGGGGTCACCCTCCACTTT
TRBV25-1	TRBD2	TRBJ2-5	18	NA	CASSPPAGGPSQQETQYF	TGTGCCAGCAGTCCCCCCGCGGGAGGGCCGTCCCAGCAAGAGACCCAGTACTTC
TRBV30	NA	TRBJ1-2	11	NA	CAWSAGGGYTF	TGTGCCTGGAGTGCCGGCGGTGGCTACACCTTC
TRBV19	NA	TRBJ2-2	14	NA	CASINSQVAGELFF	TGTGCCAGTATCAACTCCCAGGTAGCCGGGGAGCTGTTTTTT
TRBV7-9	TRBD1	TRBJ1-2	14	once	CASSSGQGLHGYTF	TGTGCCAGCAGCTCGGGACAGGGGCTCCATGGCTACACCTTC
TRBV7-8	TRBD2	TRBJ2-5	16	NA	CASSDRGRGSQETQYF	TGTGCCAGCAGCGACCGCGGGCGGGGGTCCCAAGAGACCCAGTACTTC
TRBV9	NA	TRBJ2-2	12	NA	CASSVRGGELFF	TGTGCCAGCAGCGTCAGGGGCGGGGAGCTGTTTTTT
TRBV5-1	NA	TRBJ2-3	15	NA	CASSLPEGASDTQYF	TGCGCCAGCAGCCTCCCGGAGGGGGCTAGTGATACGCAGTATTTT
TRBV15	NA	TRBJ2-7	16	NA	CATSFRGGDRPYEQYF	TGTGCCACCAGCTTTAGGGGTGGAGACAGGCCCTACGAGCAGTACTTC
TRBV18	NA	TRBJ1-6	14	few	CASSSAARNSPLHF	TGTGCCAGCTCAAGCGCGGCGCGGAATTCACCCCTCCACTTT
TRBV9	NA	TRBJ2-2	14	NA	CASRANRDTGELFF	TGTGCCAGCAGGGCGAACAGGGACACCGGGGAGCTGTTTTTT
TRBV29-1	NA	TRBJ1-1	12	NA	CSVTTALSEAFF	TGCAGCGTGACGACAGCGCTCAGCGAAGCTTTCTTT
TRBV7-3	NA	TRBJ2-5	13	NA	CASSLGAIETQYF	TGTGCCAGCAGCTTAGGAGCGATAGAGACCCAGTACTTC
TRBV28	NA	TRBJ2-3	10	NA	CASSPGTQYF	TGTGCCAGCAGCCCGGGTACGCAGTATTTT
TRBV18	NA	TRBJ2-3	13	NA	CASSPSSTDTQYF	TGTGCCAGCTCACCTTCTAGCACAGATACGCAGTATTTT
TRBV18	TRBD1	TRBJ2-7	15	NA	CASSPPDRASYEQYF	TGTGCCAGCTCACCACCGGACAGGGCCTCCTACGAGCAGTACTTC